Below, 13 T cell receptor beta chains from the same sample are listed, as sequenced in a study of cytotoxic CD8 clonotypes in ibrutinib-treated CLL. Only in-frame clones appear in the TCRdb table, and some are missing; sequencing was by immunoSEQ multiplex PCR. The sample yields 110,000 to 150,000 clones, approximately 80% seen once. Sequencing was performed on PBMCs, taken after 24 months of ibrutinib treatment. The receptors stem from a human donor with chronic lymphocytic leukemia.

The chain recombines TRBV5-1 with TRBJ1-4; 12 positions match TRBD1. Germline V lookup: CDR1 SGHRS, CDR2 YFSETQ. With V trimmed by 3 bases and J by 4 bases, 4 bases remained unmatched. CDR3 size: 16 residues. The CDR3 loop reads CASSWGTGGNNEKLFF. The CDR3 DNA is TGCGCCAGCAGCTGGGGGACAGGGGGCAATAATGAAAAACTGTTTTTT.

This clone has just one count. CDR3 region: CASSLGTDFSYGYTF. CDR3 DNA sequence: TGCGCCAGCAGCTTGGGGACAGACTTCTCCTATGGCTACACCTTC. This chain connects TRBV5-1 to TRBJ1-2, with D possibly matching TRBD1 (6 bases). The CDR3 length is 15 residues. Trimming shortened V by 0 bases and J by 4 bases, and 13 bases separated the two germline ends. Per germline, CDR1 SGHRS and CDR2 YFSETQ.

The chain recombines TRBV7-8 with TRBJ2-1; 10 nucleotides match TRBD1. The ends lost 3 bases at V and 6 bases at J; junction bases unmatched: 2. The CDR3 extends over 14 amino acids. CDR1 is SGHVS and CDR2 is FQNEAQ in the germline V gene. CDR3 coding DNA: TGTGCCAGCAGCTTCGGGACAGGGGCCAATGAGCAGTTCTTC. It yields the protein CASSFGTGANEQFF.

This clone has a single count. The chain joins TRBV14 to TRBJ1-2; 9 positions match TRBD1. This CDR3 has 15 amino acids. The germline CDR1 and CDR2 sequences are SGHDN and FVKESK. The V gene end was trimmed by 1 base and the J gene end by 4 bases; junction bases not matched to a gene: 4. CDR3 coding DNA: TGTGCCAGCAGCCAAGGGAGGGGACAGGGCTATGGCTACACCTTC. This translates into CASSQGRGQGYGYTF.

The chain combines TRBV15 with TRBJ2-1; D is possibly TRBD2 (7 bases). The CDR3 has 14 amino acids. The germline V and J ends were trimmed by 8 bases and 4 bases, with 15 bases remaining between them. Germline CDR1 LNHNV, CDR2 YYDKDF (reference sequence). CDR3 nucleotides: TGTGCCACCGCCCTGGGGGGGCCTTACAATGAGCAGTTCTTC. Amino acids: CATALGGPYNEQFF.

This clone has just a few counts. The gene calls are TRBV19 and TRBJ2-6, with a tentative D call TRBD2 (5 bases). The germline V gene has CDR1 LNHDA and CDR2 SQIVND (reference sequence). The germline V and J ends were trimmed by 3 bases and 4 bases, with 10 bases remaining between them. This CDR3 is 15 amino acids long. Written as DNA, the CDR3 is TGTGCCAGTAGTATGTGGGGAGCCGGGGCCAACGTCCTGACTTTC. This gives the protein CASSMWGAGANVLTF.

This clone has just one count. The rearrangement joins TRBV5-6 to TRBJ2-2; 13 bases match TRBD2. The CDR3 is made up of 17 amino acids. Trimming removed 4 bases from V and 5 bases from J; junction bases left unmatched: 8. In germline, CDR1 is SGHDT, CDR2 YYEEEE. The CDR3 bases are TGTGCCAGCAGCCCAGGACTAGCGGGAGTTGGGACCGGGGAGCTGTTTTTT. Translated, it gives CASSPGLAGVGTGELFF.

The chain combines TRBV7-6 with TRBJ1-3; D ambiguous. V was pared by 1 base and J by 3 bases, with 16 bases between. This CDR3 region has 17 residues. Germline lookup yields CDR1 SGHVS and CDR2 FNYEAQ. Here the CDR3 reads CASSLVGWEEYGNTIYF. The CDR3 region has the DNA TGTGCCAGCAGCTTAGTCGGCTGGGAGGAGTATGGAAACACCATATATTTT.

This clone occurred once. The chain couples TRBV6-4 to TRBJ2-6; 14 nucleotides match TRBD2. V lost 4 bases and J lost 0; bases outside the gene matches: 2. Germline V gene lookup returns CDR1 MRHNA and CDR2 SNTAGT. CDR3 size: 18 residues. The CDR3 sequence: CASSGGLAGVSGANVLTF. Here the CDR3 DNA reads TGTGCCAGCAGTGGGGGACTAGCGGGAGTCTCTGGGGCCAACGTCCTGACTTTC.

The chain has TRBV25-1 and TRBJ2-5; 7 nucleotides align to TRBD2. This CDR3 is built from 16 residues. V was pared by 6 bases and J by 7 bases, with 17 bases of the junction left unmatched. Looked up from germline, CDR1 is MGHDK and CDR2 is SYGVNS. CDR3 sequence reads: CASRETSSGPGGTQYF. For the CDR3, the DNA is TGTGCCAGCAGGGAGACTAGCAGCGGGCCTGGGGGGACCCAGTACTTC.

Concerning this clone: This clone may be a read error of a much larger clone one base away. Distinct nucleotide sequences in the sample also encode this CDR3. DNA for the CDR3: TGTGCCAGCAGTCCCCGGACGGGGAACACTGAAGCTTTCTTT. Translating gives CASSPRTGNTEAFF. This chain connects TRBV6-5 to TRBJ1-1; D is ambiguous. Germline V CDR1 and CDR2: MNHEY, SVGAGI. The CDR3 has 14 amino acids. Deletions cut 5 bases from V and 1 base from J, with 11 bases between.

The gene calls are TRBV19 and TRBJ2-7, with 7 positions matching TRBD1. J gave up 3 bases and V 3 bases, and 8 bases lay outside the gene matches. Per the germline V gene, CDR1 is LNHDA and CDR2 is SQIVND (reference sequence). The CDR3 has 15 residues. In DNA, the CDR3 is TGTGCCAGTAGTATCCCCCCGACAGGGATCTACGAGCAGTACTTC. Protein: CASSIPPTGIYEQYF.

The CDR3 sequence: CATSPQTGGYEQYF. The CDR3 nucleotides read TGTGCCACCAGCCCCCAGACAGGGGGCTACGAGCAGTACTTC. The chain couples TRBV15 to TRBJ2-7, with 9 positions matching TRBD1. The V gene's germline CDR1 is LNHNV and CDR2 YYDKDF (reference sequence). CDR3 size: 14 residues. Trimming took 5 bases from V and 3 from J; bases not matched to a gene: 5.